The entry that follows covers one TCR beta chain sequence. The antigen is not known. Sequence at one end of the junction differs from germline and may be a read error. Germline loops: CDR1 SGHTA, CDR2 FQGTGA. The CDR3 totals 15 residues. The data belong to a study of T cells in Graves' hyperthyroidism and ophthalmopathy. Study-level points and caveats: The authors' 13 V-J model separated ophthalmopathy from stable hyperthyroidism.

It was RNA transcripts that yielded the amplified TCR beta CDR3 regions. Initially, a first-round RT-PCR of the TCR CDR3 employed the HTBI primer set. In TCRdb, the multiplex PCR reads were re-called with MiXCR into one record per CDR3 protein. The sample consists of about 98,000 distinct CDR3 sequences, around 42% of them appearing once. Calling Graves' hyperthyroidism stable meant ophthalmopathy did not progress within 18 months. Uncontrolled infection, other autoimmune disease, pregnancy or lactation led to exclusion. Diagnostic decisions used clinical symptoms, serum thyroxine and TRAb, thyroid ultrasound and orbital computed tomography.

This TCR came from a woman aged 30 to 39 with Graves' hyperthyroidism. Source material: peripheral blood or thyroid tissue (not recorded which). The V call is TRBV7-3, the J call TRBJ2-5; D is possibly TRBD2 (5 bases). The chain's CDR3 is CASSLNGLAGETQYF. DNA of the CDR3: TGTGCTAGCAGCTTAAACGGACTGGCCGGAGAGACCCAGTACTTC. Drawing the rest from reference TRBV7-3 and TRBJ2-5, the complete variable domain is GAGVSQTPSNKVTEKGKYVELRCDPISGHTALYWYRQSLGQGPEFLIYFQGTGAADDSGLPNDRFFAVRPEGSVSTLKIQRTERGDSAVYLCASSLNGLAGETQYFGPGTRLLVL.